The subject of this entry is one T cell receptor beta chain. No antigen is known for it. Blood RNA originated from unsorted whole blood, with germline DNA additionally extracted. This entry comes from a study of tumor-infiltrating lymphocytes in primary liver carcinoma. Study context: Patients, male and female, were 30 to 69 years old. Broader study findings: Relative to blood, tumors carried a significantly larger fraction of the repertoire in their top 250 clones (p = 0.039).

A primer matching the constant region was used to make TCR beta cDNA from approximately 0.55 ug of total RNA. ARM-PCR was slightly modified, and three nested multiplex PCR rounds with it gave rise to the TCR beta libraries. Each of the first two PCR rounds ran approximately 10 cycles with TRBV1-TRBV30 forward and C-beta reverse primers. TCRdb re-called the multiplex PCR reads through MiXCR, storing one row per CDR3 protein. Found here are fewer than 400,000 distinct CDR3 sequences, 50% to 60% of them singletons; the top ten hold 15% to 20%. Germline V gene lookup returns CDR1 MDHEN and CDR2 SYDVKM. The CDR3 spans 15 residues. J gave up 4 bases and V 5 bases, and 9 bases lay outside the gene matches.

This chain links TRBV28 with TRBJ2-7, with 9 nucleotides matching TRBD1. Sequencing used peripheral blood. The TCR comes from a woman in her 30s with primary liver carcinoma and hepatitis B virus infection. The CDR3 DNA sequence: TGTGCCAGCAGTGCACCGGGACAGGGAAAATACGAGCAGTACTTC. Translation gives CASSAPGQGKYEQYF.